What follows is one T cell receptor (beta chain) and its context. This specimen belongs to a study of CD8 T cells in Susac syndrome. From germline, CDR1 is DFQATT and CDR2 SNEGSKA (reference sequence). V shed 2 bases, J shed 4 bases, and the junction held 14 bases outside the gene matches. The CDR3 covers 17 residues. It was with random hexamers that about 0.45 to 1 ug RNA was reverse transcribed. Coverage of TCR beta CDR3 amplification by immunoSEQ multiplex PCR extended to 54 Vbeta and 13 Jbeta. TCRdb independently ran MiXCR on the immunoSEQ multiplex PCR reads; one entry per CDR3 protein. The sample has about 150,000 distinct CDR3 sequences; 85% to 95% are singletons.

The specimen sequenced was CD4+ T cells from PBMCs. The TCR sequence derives from a human donor with Susac syndrome. This rearrangement joins TRBV20-1 to TRBJ2-5; the match to TRBD1 covers 9 bases. The CDR3 region is CSARRPGQGGFPETQYF. In DNA form, the CDR3 reads TGCAGTGCTAGACGACCGGGACAGGGTGGATTTCCAGAGACCCAGTACTTC.